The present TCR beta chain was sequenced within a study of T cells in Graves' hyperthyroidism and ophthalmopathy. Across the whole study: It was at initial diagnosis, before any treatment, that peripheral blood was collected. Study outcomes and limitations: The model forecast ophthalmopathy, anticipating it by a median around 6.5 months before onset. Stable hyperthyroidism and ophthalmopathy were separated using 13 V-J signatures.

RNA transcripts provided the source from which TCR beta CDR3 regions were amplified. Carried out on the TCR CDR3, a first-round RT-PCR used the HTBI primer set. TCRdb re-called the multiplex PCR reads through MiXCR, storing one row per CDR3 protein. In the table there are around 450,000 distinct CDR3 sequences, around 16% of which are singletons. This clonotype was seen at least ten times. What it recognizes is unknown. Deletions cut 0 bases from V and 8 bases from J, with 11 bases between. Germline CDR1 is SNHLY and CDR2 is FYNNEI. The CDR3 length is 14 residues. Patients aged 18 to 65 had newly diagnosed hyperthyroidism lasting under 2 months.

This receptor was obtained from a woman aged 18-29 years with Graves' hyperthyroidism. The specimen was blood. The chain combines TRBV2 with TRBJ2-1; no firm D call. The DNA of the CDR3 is TGTGCCAGCAGTGAAGCGTCGTCGGCGTATGAGCAGTTCTTC. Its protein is CASSEASSAYEQFF. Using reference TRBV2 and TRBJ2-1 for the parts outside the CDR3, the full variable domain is EPEVTQTPSHQVTQMGQEVILRCVPISNHLYFYWYRQILGQKVEFLVSFYNNEISEKSEIFDDQFSVERPDGSNFTLKIRSTKLEDSAMYFCASSEASSAYEQFFGPGTRLTVL.